The TCR beta chain under discussion was sequenced for a study of T-cell reconstitution after alpha-beta-depleted transplantation in children. Regarding the study as a whole: Newly generated T cells supplied most T-cell counts and diversity one year post-transplant. Reportedly, alpha-beta T cells present about two months post-transplant originated from several hundred expanded clones of graft origin.

Germline V gene lookup returns CDR1 ENHRY and CDR2 SYGVKD. Trimming took off 3 bases at V and 6 bases at J, with 11 bases between the two ends. The CDR3 runs to 14 residues. Using unique molecular identifiers, the investigators prepared the TCRbeta library. A single record per CDR3 protein comes from TCRdb applying MiXCR to the PCR reads. The table has 550,000 to 800,000 distinct CDR3 sequences, around 14% seen once. This clonotype was observed many times. Its antigen is currently unknown. The sequence came from a girl aged 2 to 10 with congenital amegakaryocytic thrombocytopenia, due to receive a stem cell transplant. J is TRBJ2-2 and V is TRBV10-3; D may be TRBD1 (6 bases). The sequencing used PBMCs, collected before TCRalphabeta/CD19-depleted stem cell transplant. The CDR3 DNA reads as TGTGCCATCAGTGACAGGGGAAGGGCCGGGGAGCTGTTTTTT. It yields the protein CAISDRGRAGELFF.